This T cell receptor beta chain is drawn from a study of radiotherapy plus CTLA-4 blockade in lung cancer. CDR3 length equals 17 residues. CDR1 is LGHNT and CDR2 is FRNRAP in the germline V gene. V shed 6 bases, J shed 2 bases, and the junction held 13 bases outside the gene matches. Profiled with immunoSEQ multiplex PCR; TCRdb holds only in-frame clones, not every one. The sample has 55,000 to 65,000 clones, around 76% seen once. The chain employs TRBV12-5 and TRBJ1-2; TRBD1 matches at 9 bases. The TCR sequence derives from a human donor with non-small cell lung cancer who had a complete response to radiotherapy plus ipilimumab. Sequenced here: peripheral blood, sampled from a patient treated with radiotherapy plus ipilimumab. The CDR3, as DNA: TGTGCTAGTGGCCCCACACGGACAGGGGTGAGGAACTATGGCTACACCTTC. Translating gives CASGPTRTGVRNYGYTF.